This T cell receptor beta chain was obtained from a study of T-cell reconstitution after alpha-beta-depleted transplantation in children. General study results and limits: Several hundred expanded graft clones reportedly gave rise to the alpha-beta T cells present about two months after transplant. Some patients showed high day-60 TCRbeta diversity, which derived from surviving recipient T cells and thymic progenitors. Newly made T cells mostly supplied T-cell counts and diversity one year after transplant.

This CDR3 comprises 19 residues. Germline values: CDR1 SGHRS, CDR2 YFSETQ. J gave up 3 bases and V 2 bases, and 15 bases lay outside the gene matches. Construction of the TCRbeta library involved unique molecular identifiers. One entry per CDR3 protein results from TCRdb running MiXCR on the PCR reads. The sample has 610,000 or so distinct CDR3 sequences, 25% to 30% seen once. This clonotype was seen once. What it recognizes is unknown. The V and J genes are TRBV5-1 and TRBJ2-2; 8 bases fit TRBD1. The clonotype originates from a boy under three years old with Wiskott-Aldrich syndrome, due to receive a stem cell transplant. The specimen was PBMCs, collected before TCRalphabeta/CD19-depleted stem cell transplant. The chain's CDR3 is CASSLPGTGRSRDTGELFF. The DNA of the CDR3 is TGCGCCAGCAGCTTACCCGGGACAGGACGCAGTAGGGACACCGGGGAGCTGTTTTTT.